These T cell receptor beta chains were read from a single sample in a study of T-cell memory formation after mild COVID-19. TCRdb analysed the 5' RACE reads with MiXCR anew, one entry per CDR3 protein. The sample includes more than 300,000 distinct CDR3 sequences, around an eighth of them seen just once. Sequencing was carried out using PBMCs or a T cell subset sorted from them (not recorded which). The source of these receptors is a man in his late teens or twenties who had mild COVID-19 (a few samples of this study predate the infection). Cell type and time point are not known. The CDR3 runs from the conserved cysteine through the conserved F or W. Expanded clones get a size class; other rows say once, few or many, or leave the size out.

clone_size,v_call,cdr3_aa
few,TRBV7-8,CASSSQGLTEAFF
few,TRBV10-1,CASSESGVDEQYF
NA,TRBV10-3,CAISESGRRVETQYF
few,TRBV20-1,CSARGTQGPGYGYTF
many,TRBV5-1,CASSPGRVQETQYF
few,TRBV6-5,CASRIQGSYGYTF
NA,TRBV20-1,CSARTGGPGELFF
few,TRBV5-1,CASSLDSSGGGDTQYF
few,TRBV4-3,CASSLDTSGELFF
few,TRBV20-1,CSARGHPYGYTF
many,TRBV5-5,CASSLVNQGSDYGYTF
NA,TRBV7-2,CATLTRYYGYTF
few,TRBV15,CATSRDRGSQEQYF
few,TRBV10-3,CAISESKNGELFF
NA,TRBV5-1,CASSLDVGAIDNEQFF
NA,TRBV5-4,CASSLATGIQYF
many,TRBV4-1,CASRGLTVNTEAFF
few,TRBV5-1,CASSLLSGGYNEQFF
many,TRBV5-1,CASSLETGNLYGYTF
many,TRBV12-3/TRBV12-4,CASSRQGIHEQYF
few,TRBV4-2,CASSQVTGGREQYF
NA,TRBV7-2,CASSLGSVAFF
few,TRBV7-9,CASSLSTSQSYEQYF
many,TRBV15,CATSREGNEQFF
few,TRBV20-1,CSARGWDGEGGTAEKLFF
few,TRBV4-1,CASSHGQSLAKNIQYF
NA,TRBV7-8,CASSFSLAGSYNEQFF
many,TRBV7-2,CASSLYGADQPQHF
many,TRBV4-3,CASSQGHNDYNEQFF
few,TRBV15,CATSSGRGWINYGYTF
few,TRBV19,CASKLSGVDEQFF
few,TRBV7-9,CASGTSERMETQYF
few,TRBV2,CASSEVLGVGLETQYF
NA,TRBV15,CATSRDRYYEQYF
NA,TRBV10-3,CAILAWTSGASPGELFF
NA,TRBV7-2,CASSLEVRGGSNSPLHF
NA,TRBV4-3,CASSPMGLSYEQYF
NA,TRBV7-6,CASSLRQGAGPETQYF
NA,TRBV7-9,CASSLGPRGRYNEQFF
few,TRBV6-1,CASTLWGVDQETQYF
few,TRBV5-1,CASSGTRWGYTF
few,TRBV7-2,CASSWGMLGANVLTF
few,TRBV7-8,CASSLQDRVGNTIYF
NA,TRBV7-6,CASSSDRVQFGEQFF
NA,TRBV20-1,CSASTGIGNSPLHF
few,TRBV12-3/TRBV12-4,CASLLGPRGRIQPQHF
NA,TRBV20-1,CSARDPTSRAYNEQFF
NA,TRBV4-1,CASSQAIVGLGMNTEAFF
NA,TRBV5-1,CASSPGSPWGYTF
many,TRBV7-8,CASSRDAGNYGYTF
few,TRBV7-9,CASSLSGPYGYTF
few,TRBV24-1,CATVDRSQETQYF
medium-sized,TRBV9,CASSVGTGGSYEQYF
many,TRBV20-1,CSARATDTQYF